These 3 T cell receptor beta chains originate from one sample sequenced in a study of STAT3 mutations in large granular lymphocyte leukemia. General observations from the study: Every T-cell large granular lymphocyte leukemia patient had at least one immunodominant TCR beta clonotype.

The antigens these receptors bind are not known. Using immunoSEQ multiplex PCR, the repertoire was profiled, and TCRdb retains in-frame clones only, with some absent. The sample records tens of thousands of clones, around nine tenths being singletons. Sequenced sample: PBMCs. The receptors stem from a human donor with T large granular lymphocyte leukemia. Some clones in this sample may be carry-over from other donors' samples.

The V and J genes are TRBV11-2 and TRBJ1-6; D is uncertain. The CDR3 spans 16 residues. Germline CDR1 SGHAT, CDR2 FQNNGV. Trimming shortened V by 1 base and J by 0 bases, and 7 bases separated the two germline ends. The CDR3 coding sequence is TGTGCCAGCAGCTTAGCGAGGAGCTCCTATAATTCACCCCTCCACTTT. Translation: CASSLARSSYNSPLHF.

The gene calls are TRBV27 and TRBJ2-4; D is undetermined. V lost 2 bases to trimming and J lost 5 bases, with 13 bases between them. The CDR3 is 15 residues long. Germline assignment: CDR1 MNHEY and CDR2 SMNVEV (reference sequence). CDR3 nucleotide sequence: TGTGCCAGCAGTTTAGGCCGCCGATCTCAAAACATTCAGTACTTC. This gives the protein CASSLGRRSQNIQYF.

The chain recombines TRBV4-1 with TRBJ1-5; tentative D call: TRBD1 (5 bases). The germline V and J ends were trimmed by 6 bases and 6 bases, with 12 bases remaining between them. The CDR3 has 13 amino acids. Germline CDR1 is MGHRA and CDR2 is YSYEKL. CDR3 loop: CASSPQEAQPQHF. In DNA form, the CDR3 reads TGCGCCAGCAGTCCACAGGAGGCTCAGCCCCAGCATTTT.